Shown below are 29 T cell receptor beta chains from a single sample sequenced in a study of cytomegalovirus exposure and HLA in healthy donors. This PCR relied on a set of 60 Vbeta primers and 13 Jbeta primers. Profiled with immunoSEQ multiplex PCR; TCRdb holds only in-frame clones, not every one. The table includes some 70,000 clones, approximately 72% detected once. Sequencing used PBMCs. The source is a young woman in good health and CMV-seronegative.

The rearrangement uses TRBV6-1 and TRBJ2-3, with 8 nucleotides matching TRBD2. CDR1 is MNHNS and CDR2 is SASEGT in the germline V gene. The CDR3 runs 13 residues. The trim removed 7 bases at V and 9 bases at J, leaving 9 bases unmatched. CDR3 nucleotide sequence: TGTGCCAGCACACTAGCGGAGGTGGACACGCAGTATTTT. Protein: CASTLAEVDTQYF.

V usage is TRBV9 and J usage is TRBJ2-1; D remains ambiguous. The CDR3 totals 12 residues. CDR1 and CDR2 from the germline V gene are SGDLS and YYNGEE. The ends were cut back, 3 bases at V and 6 bases at J, with 7 bases in the middle. The DNA of the CDR3 is TGTGCCAGCAGCGACGGTCCCAATGAGCAGTTCTTC. Translating it yields CASSDGPNEQFF.

The J gene is TRBJ1-1, the V gene TRBV11-2, with D maybe TRBD1 (6 bases). V was cut by 3 bases and J by 1 base, with 12 bases left in between. The CDR3 runs to 15 residues. Germline V lookup: CDR1 SGHAT, CDR2 FQNNGV. The CDR3 loop reads CASSLRQTGNTEAFF. CDR3 nucleotide sequence: TGTGCCAGCAGCTTGAGGCAGACAGGGAACACTGAAGCTTTCTTT.

The V and J genes are TRBV7-8 and TRBJ1-5; TRBD1 matches 8 bases. The V gene's germline CDR1 is SGHVS and CDR2 FQNEAQ. V was pared by 6 bases and J by 3 bases, with 10 bases of the junction left unmatched. The CDR3 has 16 amino acids. This CDR3 reads CASSSTGGGNNQPQHF. The CDR3 nucleotides are TGTGCCAGCAGTTCCACAGGGGGTGGGAACAATCAGCCCCAGCATTTT.

This clone was detected a few times. V is TRBV4-2 and J is TRBJ1-1, with 9 bases matching TRBD1. The CDR3 runs 16 residues. The germline gives CDR1 LGHNA, CDR2 YNFKEQ. The V segment lost 1 base and the J segment 0 bases; nucleotides outside the gene matches: 3. The CDR3 sequence: CASSQAGTGMNTEAFF. The DNA for the CDR3 is TGTGCCAGCAGCCAAGCCGGGACAGGGATGAACACTGAAGCTTTCTTT.

This clone was seen a handful of times. The chain employs TRBV2 and TRBJ1-1; maybe TRBD1 (6 bases). Germline CDR1 and CDR2: SNHLY and FYNNEI. V was cut by 3 bases and J by 1 base, with 12 bases left in between. The CDR3 loop spans 15 amino acids. The CDR3 protein is CASSDGGLANTEAFF. The CDR3 DNA reads as TGTGCCAGCAGTGACGGGGGGCTTGCGAACACTGAAGCTTTCTTT.

The rearrangement uses TRBV5-6 and TRBJ2-5, with unresolved D. The CDR3 length is 14 residues. Germline V gene sequence: CDR1 SGHDT, CDR2 YYEEEE. Trimming took off 3 bases at V and 0 bases at J, with 9 bases between the two ends. The CDR3 DNA reads as TGTGCCAGCAGCTCCTCGGGTTACCAAGAGACCCAGTACTTC. Its translation: CASSSSGYQETQYF.

Remarks on this clone: One end of the junction fails to match germline, which may point to a read error. The chain links TRBV27 to TRBJ2-6, with 7 bases matching TRBD1. This CDR3 is 23 amino acids long. The germline V gene encodes CDR1 MNHEY and CDR2 SMNVEV (reference sequence). CDR3 amino acids: CASTLRTHNGTADRVPGANVLTF. In DNA form, the CDR3 reads TGTGCCAGCACTTTACGTACCCATAACGGTACGGCCGACAGGGTGCCTGGGGCCAACGTCCTGACTTTC.

The chain uses TRBV5-4 and TRBJ2-1, with D perhaps matching TRBD2 (6 bases). V was shortened by 2 bases and J by 2 bases, with 17 bases between the two germline ends. Germline V lookup: CDR1 SGHNT, CDR2 YYREEE (reference sequence). The length of the CDR3 is 17 residues. The DNA for the CDR3 is TGTGCCAGCAGCTTCCCGGGACTGCCTGGGGCCTACAATGAGCAGTTCTTC. Translation: CASSFPGLPGAYNEQFF.

This clone was seen a handful of times. V and J are TRBV4-1 and TRBJ1-1, with D possibly being TRBD1 (5 bases). This CDR3 is built from 15 residues. Germline values: CDR1 MGHRA, CDR2 YSYEKL. V lost 4 bases to trimming and J lost 0 bases, with 12 bases between them. CDR3 in DNA: TGCGCCAGCAGCCTCCTCGGGGGGGTGAACACTGAAGCTTTCTTT. Its translation is CASSLLGGVNTEAFF.

This clone was picked up a small number of times. The chain carries TRBV28 and TRBJ1-4, with unresolved D. Germline CDR1 is MDHEN and CDR2 is SYDVKM. V lost 4 bases to trimming and J lost 2 bases, with 8 bases between them. This CDR3 has 14 residues. CDR3 in DNA: TGTGCCAGCAGTTCGGGATCTACTAATGAAAAACTGTTTTTT. This translates into CASSSGSTNEKLFF.

The chain joins TRBV7-3 to TRBJ2-1; a possible D gene is TRBD2 (5 bases). Germline V gives CDR1 SGHTA, CDR2 FQGTGA. The CDR3 covers 14 residues. The V end was cut by 4 bases, the J end by 6 bases, with 13 bases between. This CDR3 is CASSSGSTTNEQFF. In DNA, the CDR3 is TGTGCCAGCAGCTCGGGATCGACTACCAATGAGCAGTTCTTC.

The genes are TRBV5-1 and TRBJ2-7; D is possibly TRBD1 (6 bases). CDR1 is SGHRS, CDR2 YFSETQ, per germline. Trimming pared 5 bases from V and 3 bases from J, leaving 18 bases between. This CDR3 contains 15 residues. The CDR3 bases are TGCGCCAGCAGTCCAATCGGACAGATAAACTACGAGCAGTACTTC. Residues: CASSPIGQINYEQYF.

The chain links TRBV18 to TRBJ2-1; the match to TRBD2 covers 7 bases. The germline V gene encodes CDR1 KGHSH and CDR2 LQKENI. CDR3 length: 16 residues. The junction had 14 bases not matched to a gene; V was cut back by 3 bases and J by 9 bases. CDR3 nucleotides: TGTGCCAGCTCACCTACCTTAGCGGGCCCGGCCGGTGAGCAGTTCTTC. It translates to CASSPTLAGPAGEQFF.

The gene calls are TRBV6-6 and TRBJ2-3, with 10 bases aligning to TRBD2. V shed 5 bases and J 0 bases; nucleotides not matched to a gene: 2. The CDR3 loop spans 15 amino acids. Germline V gives CDR1 MNHNY, CDR2 SVGAGI (reference sequence). Here the CDR3 reads CASSQTSGSTDTQYF. The CDR3 DNA reads as TGTGCCAGCAGTCAGACTAGCGGGAGCACAGATACGCAGTATTTT.

CDR3 sequence: CATFGDTDSPLHF. CDR3 coding DNA: TGTGCCACCTTCGGGGACACAGATTCACCCCTCCACTTT. J is TRBJ1-6 and V is TRBV21-1; no DNA check was done on the table's D call, TRBD1. TRBV21-1 is a known pseudogene. This CDR3 has 13 residues.

The gene calls are TRBV7-8 and TRBJ2-1; 9 nucleotides align to TRBD2. There are 16 residues in the CDR3. Germline CDR1 reads SGHVS; CDR2 reads FQNEAQ. The V segment lost 1 base and the J segment 8 bases; nucleotides outside the gene matches: 9. CDR3 nucleotide sequence: TGTGCCAGCAGCTTAGGGCTAGCGGGGAGAGACTATGAGCAGTTCTTC. Amino acids: CASSLGLAGRDYEQFF.

The V gene is TRBV7-2, the J gene TRBJ1-2, with D possibly matching TRBD1 (5 bases). Germline CDR1 SGHTA, CDR2 FQGNSA. This CDR3 has 17 residues. Deletions cut 1 base from V and 1 base from J, with 16 bases between. CDR3 amino acids: CASSLERGYPVNYGYTF. CDR3 sequence (DNA): TGTGCCAGCAGCTTAGAAAGGGGCTACCCGGTTAACTATGGCTACACCTTC.

The chain couples TRBV10-3 to TRBJ1-1; D ambiguous. Deletions cut 6 bases from V and 0 bases from J, with 8 bases between. This CDR3 is 13 amino acids long. CDR1 and CDR2 (germline): ENHRY, SYGVKD. As DNA, the CDR3 is TGTGCCATCAGAGACATTATGAACACTGAAGCTTTCTTT. This codes for CAIRDIMNTEAFF.

The rearrangement uses TRBV28 and TRBJ1-5, with a tentative D call TRBD1 (5 bases). Trimming pared 5 bases from V and 9 bases from J, leaving 23 bases between. This CDR3 contains 16 residues. Germline V gene data show CDR1 as MDHEN and CDR2 as SYDVKM. CDR3 in DNA: TGTGCCAGCAGTGCACAGCGGGGAGGGGCCCATCGGCCCCAGCATTTT. Translating gives CASSAQRGGAHRPQHF.

The sample holds a few counts of this clone. The V gene is TRBV10-3, the J gene TRBJ2-1, with D possibly being TRBD2 (6 bases). CDR1 ENHRY and CDR2 SYGVKD come from the germline V gene. Trimming removed 2 bases at V and 4 bases at J, with 12 bases between. This CDR3 region has 15 residues. The CDR3 sequence is CAISEQSGLYNEQFF. Here the CDR3 DNA reads TGTGCCATCAGTGAGCAAAGCGGGTTATACAATGAGCAGTTCTTC.

The CDR3 here is CASSPAGGRGDTQYF. For the CDR3, the DNA is TGTGCCAGCAGCCCGGCGGGGGGGCGCGGAGATACGCAGTATTTT. The chain recombines TRBV13 with TRBJ2-3, with TRBD2 matching over 9 bases. The germline CDR1 and CDR2 sequences are PRHDT and FYEKMQ (reference sequence). V shed 5 bases and J 5 bases; nucleotides not matched to a gene: 8. This CDR3 comprises 15 residues.

V usage is TRBV5-1 and J usage is TRBJ1-2; D unresolved. Per the germline V gene, CDR1 is SGHRS and CDR2 is YFSETQ. V shed 0 bases and J shed 6 bases, with 15 bases lying between them. The CDR3 loop spans 15 amino acids. The CDR3 loop is CASSLEGAEGNGYTF. Written as DNA, the CDR3 is TGCGCCAGCAGCTTGGAGGGAGCAGAAGGAAATGGCTACACCTTC.

This chain joins TRBV30 and TRBJ2-1, with D possibly TRBD2 on 6 matching bases. Germline loops: CDR1 GTSNPN, CDR2 SVGIG (reference sequence). The length of the CDR3 is 13 residues. Trimming stripped 8 bases from V and 5 bases from J, with 16 bases between. This CDR3 reads CALGGERDNEQFF. The DNA of the CDR3 is TGTGCCCTGGGGGGAGAAAGGGACAATGAGCAGTTCTTC.

The rearrangement uses TRBV7-9 and TRBJ2-1; D gene ambiguous. The germline gives CDR1 SEHNR, CDR2 FQNEAQ (reference sequence). The CDR3 loop spans 12 amino acids. V lost 5 bases to trimming and J lost 0 bases, with 2 bases between them. CDR3 sequence reads: CASSLSYNEQFF. The CDR3 nucleotides read TGTGCCAGCAGCCTCTCCTACAATGAGCAGTTCTTC.

The genes are TRBV4-3 and TRBJ1-4; tentative D call: TRBD1 (6 bases). Germline loops: CDR1 LGHNA, CDR2 YSLEER. CDR3 length: 14 amino acids. V was pared by 0 bases and J by 11 bases, with 13 bases between. CDR3 bases: TGCGCCAGCAGCCAAGATTGGGGGCCAGCCAAACTGTTTTTT. This encodes CASSQDWGPAKLFF.

This clone was seen many times. V gene TRBV7-9 combines with J gene TRBJ2-3; a possible D gene is TRBD1 (6 bases). The CDR3 totals 14 residues. Trimming stripped 8 bases from V and 3 bases from J, with 15 bases between. Germline lookup yields CDR1 SEHNR and CDR2 FQNEAQ (reference sequence). The CDR3 here is CASLPQGLTDTQYF. CDR3 in DNA: TGTGCCAGCCTCCCCCAGGGGTTGACAGATACGCAGTATTTT.

V gene TRBV10-3 combines with J gene TRBJ2-3; D not certain. CDR1 and CDR2 (germline): ENHRY, SYGVKD. The CDR3 loop spans 13 amino acids. Between the trimmed V and J ends, which lost 6 bases and 7 bases, there was a span of 14 bases. In DNA form, the CDR3 reads TGTGCCATCAGGGGCCTCATGCCACATACGCAGTATTTT. Protein product: CAIRGLMPHTQYF.

The rearrangement uses TRBV30 and TRBJ2-7, with 11 bases identical to TRBD2. V was clipped by 3 bases and J by 2 bases; unmatched bases: 12. There are 17 residues in the CDR3. Per germline, CDR1 GTSNPN and CDR2 SVGIG (reference sequence). The CDR3 loop reads CAWRGASGGPTTYEQYF. As DNA, the CDR3 is TGTGCCTGGAGAGGGGCTAGCGGGGGGCCGACTACCTACGAGCAGTACTTC.